Below are 2 T cell receptor beta chains sequenced from a single sample in a study of beta chain features in type 1 diabetes. Expressed TCRB transcripts were sequenced after all isolated RNA was converted to cDNA. This table comes from immunoSEQ multiplex PCR, and its TCRdb copy is limited to in-frame clones, with some not included. The sample has a few hundred thousand clones; over 10% are singletons. Sequenced: naive CD4+ T cells from blood. The receptors come from a man aged 18 to 29 in good health.

This chain links TRBV6-1 with TRBJ1-1, with no clear D. This CDR3 has 14 residues. From germline, CDR1 is MNHNS and CDR2 SASEGT. The ends were cut back, 7 bases at V and 4 bases at J, with 16 bases in the middle. This CDR3 is CASMEEGRSTEAFF. The CDR3 bases are TGTGCCAGCATGGAGGAGGGCAGAAGCACTGAAGCTTTCTTT.

This clone has just a few counts. V usage is TRBV28 and J usage is TRBJ2-7; D perhaps matches TRBD1 (5 bases). Trimming removed 7 bases at V and 3 bases at J, with 10 bases between. The CDR3 is 12 residues long. CDR1 is MDHEN and CDR2 is SYDVKM in the germline V gene. CDR3 sequence reads: CASIDSLYEQYF. CDR3 sequence (DNA): TGTGCCAGCATTGACAGCCTCTACGAGCAGTACTTC.